The T cell receptor beta chain described here comes from a study of OX40 agonist ivuxolimab in advanced cancers. The overall study: Three patients responded partially, comprising one with hepatocellular carcinoma and two with cutaneous melanoma.

The J segment lost 2 bases and the V segment lost 5 bases, leaving 6 bases of the junction unmatched. The germline V gene encodes CDR1 SGHRS and CDR2 YFSETQ. This CDR3 is built from 14 residues. Measured with immunoSEQ multiplex PCR; TCRdb has only the in-frame clones, and not every one. The table shows roughly 79,000 clones, with under 95% occurring only once. The source is an adult with an advanced solid tumor such as melanoma, head and neck, liver or kidney cancer. The specimen comprised CD4+ or CD8+ T cells sorted from blood, sampled in a trial of the OX40 agonist ivuxolimab. J is TRBJ2-7 and V is TRBV5-1, with 8 bases fitting TRBD1. The chain's CDR3 is CASSGGTGTYEQYF. The CDR3 DNA sequence: TGCGCCAGCAGTGGGGGGACAGGAACCTACGAGCAGTACTTC. The whole variable domain, filled in from reference TRBV5-1 and TRBJ2-7, reads KAGVTQTPRYLIKTRGQQVTLSCSPISGHRSVSWYQQTPGQGLQFLFEYFSETQRNKGNFPGRFSGRQFSNSRSEMNVSTLELGDSALYLCASSGGTGTYEQYFGPGTRLTVT.